The rows below give T cell receptor beta chains drawn from one sample of a study of cytomegalovirus exposure and HLA in healthy donors. Generated by immunoSEQ multiplex PCR, the TCRdb table keeps only in-frame clones and is missing some. The sample carries 73,000 or so clones, around 76% recorded once. Sequenced input: PBMCs. All receptors come from a man in his fifties or sixties in good health and CMV-seronegative. CDR3s leave out the opening cysteine and the closing phenylalanine or tryptophan. Each record gives: V gene, J gene, CDR3 protein.

V gene: TRBV28
J gene: TRBJ1-4
CDR3 protein: ASSFGSNEKLF

V gene: TRBV10-3
J gene: TRBJ1-2
CDR3 protein: AITRAGYDYGYT

V gene: TRBV5-1
J gene: TRBJ1-1
CDR3 protein: ASTPGDRNTEAF

V gene: TRBV6-1
J gene: TRBJ2-2
CDR3 protein: ASSDDGGGGELF

V gene: TRBV19
J gene: TRBJ2-2
CDR3 protein: ASMIGLGELF

V gene: TRBV25-1
J gene: TRBJ1-2
CDR3 protein: ASSDTGAVFGYT

V gene: TRBV5-6
J gene: TRBJ1-1
CDR3 protein: ASSLDMNTEAF

V gene: TRBV15
J gene: TRBJ1-2
CDR3 protein: ATSRGTGGGYT

V gene: TRBV6-6
J gene: TRBJ2-1
CDR3 protein: ASSYFNRIRYNEQF

V gene: TRBV6-5
J gene: TRBJ1-2
CDR3 protein: ASSYAQGIYGYT

V gene: TRBV28
J gene: TRBJ1-2
CDR3 protein: ASSPLRTVFYGYT

V gene: TRBV27
J gene: TRBJ2-7
CDR3 protein: ASSRQGAGVSGEQY

V gene: TRBV27
J gene: TRBJ2-5
CDR3 protein: ASSSGLVGQETQY

V gene: TRBV25-1
J gene: TRBJ2-3
CDR3 protein: ASSGVSGVYTQY

V gene: TRBV2
J gene: TRBJ1-1
CDR3 protein: ASSDQGTVEAF

V gene: TRBV7-2
J gene: TRBJ1-2
CDR3 protein: ASSAGQYT

V gene: TRBV6-5
J gene: TRBJ1-1
CDR3 protein: ASSGQGAEAF

V gene: TRBV19
J gene: TRBJ2-7
CDR3 protein: ASSSRGTVGYEQY

V gene: TRBV28
J gene: TRBJ2-3
CDR3 protein: ASSSDRTSGTDTQY

V gene: TRBV19
J gene: TRBJ2-7
CDR3 protein: ASSRGQPGEQY

V gene: TRBV30
J gene: TRBJ1-2
CDR3 protein: AWSRDRRGYT

V gene: TRBV5-6
J gene: TRBJ1-5
CDR3 protein: ASSLWGLNQPQH

V gene: TRBV7-9
J gene: TRBJ2-3
CDR3 protein: ASSLTGGADTQY

V gene: TRBV7-2
J gene: TRBJ2-7
CDR3 protein: ASSYRGLGQY

V gene: TRBV5-5
J gene: TRBJ2-1
CDR3 protein: ASSSVAPRLYNEQF

V gene: TRBV30
J gene: TRBJ2-1
CDR3 protein: AWSALADYNEQF

V gene: TRBV11-2
J gene: TRBJ1-1
CDR3 protein: ASSLEGDYTEAF

V gene: TRBV6-5
J gene: TRBJ2-7
CDR3 protein: ASSRKGGQQY

V gene: TRBV12-5
J gene: TRBJ1-1
CDR3 protein: ASGLDRGFDTEAF

V gene: TRBV9
J gene: TRBJ1-1
CDR3 protein: ASSTDRGGSEAF

V gene: TRBV15
J gene: TRBJ1-6
CDR3 protein: ATSSLFARSNSPLH

V gene: TRBV5-6
J gene: TRBJ2-1
CDR3 protein: ASSRTLNYNEQF

V gene: TRBV11-3
J gene: TRBJ2-1
CDR3 protein: ASSLAASGRNEQF

V gene: TRBV7-9
J gene: TRBJ1-1
CDR3 protein: ASSLRGNTEAF

V gene: TRBV18
J gene: TRBJ2-5
CDR3 protein: ASSPIPETQY

V gene: TRBV28
J gene: TRBJ1-1
CDR3 protein: ASSLSLTGPTEAF

V gene: TRBV19
J gene: TRBJ1-2
CDR3 protein: ATVETRIKERYGYT

V gene: TRBV6-1
J gene: TRBJ2-1
CDR3 protein: ASSTSPYNEQF

V gene: TRBV5-1
J gene: TRBJ1-4
CDR3 protein: ASSSSGSRGGKLF

V gene: TRBV29-1
J gene: TRBJ2-7
CDR3 protein: SVNDGGQY

V gene: TRBV11-3
J gene: TRBJ2-7
CDR3 protein: ASPPDRDRLYEQY

V gene: TRBV28
J gene: TRBJ2-1
CDR3 protein: ASIMGPAGAVEQF

V gene: TRBV29-1
J gene: TRBJ2-7
CDR3 protein: SAKGQGLHEQY

V gene: TRBV7-9
J gene: TRBJ1-4
CDR3 protein: ASSFTGPGDEKLF

V gene: TRBV9
J gene: TRBJ2-5
CDR3 protein: ASSAGITGQGEETQY

V gene: TRBV14
J gene: TRBJ1-2
CDR3 protein: ASSQERVGYT

V gene: TRBV27
J gene: TRBJ2-5
CDR3 protein: ASSHSLTSAETQY

V gene: TRBV5-1
J gene: TRBJ2-4
CDR3 protein: ASSFAGDKNIQY

V gene: TRBV7-9
J gene: TRBJ2-2
CDR3 protein: ASNRDGAGELF

V gene: TRBV6-5
J gene: TRBJ1-1
CDR3 protein: ASTPTGLNTEAF

V gene: TRBV30
J gene: TRBJ1-6
CDR3 protein: AWSEETARSPLH

V gene: TRBV28
J gene: TRBJ2-5
CDR3 protein: ASSPGSGTFKWETQY

V gene: TRBV7-2
J gene: TRBJ1-1
CDR3 protein: ASSQQQGSTEAF

V gene: TRBV28
J gene: TRBJ1-2
CDR3 protein: ASRRGQGYGYT

V gene: TRBV4-3
J gene: TRBJ2-3
CDR3 protein: ASSQGGQRDTDTQY

V gene: TRBV7-7
J gene: TRBJ1-4
CDR3 protein: ASSPTGTGEKLF

V gene: TRBV6-6
J gene: TRBJ2-7
CDR3 protein: ASSRDSSSYEQY